These 11 T cell receptor beta chains were all obtained from the same sample, sequenced in a study of cytomegalovirus exposure and HLA in healthy donors. Primers for the PCR totalled 60 Vbeta and 13 Jbeta. The protocol was immunoSEQ multiplex PCR, while the TCRdb copy is restricted to in-frame clones and leaves out a portion. The data hold about 100,000 clones, with around 80% observed a single time. The sequencing input was PBMCs. The receptors stem from a woman aged 60-70 years in good health and CMV-seronegative.

The chain employs TRBV7-9 and TRBJ2-3; D gene ambiguous. V lost 2 bases and J lost 4, with 10 bases in between. Germline V lookup: CDR1 SEHNR, CDR2 FQNEAQ (reference sequence). This CDR3 spans 14 amino acids. As DNA, the CDR3 is TGTGCCAGCAGCTTATGGAGCCCCGCAGATACGCAGTATTTT. Protein: CASSLWSPADTQYF. Looking up the rest from reference TRBV7-9 and TRBJ2-3 gives the full variable domain: DTGVSQNPRHKITKRGQNVTFRCDPISEHNRLYWYRQTLGQGPEFLTYFQNEAQLEKSRLLSDRFSAERPKGSFSTLEIQRTEQGDSAMYLCASSLWSPADTQYFGPGTRLTVL.

This clone was observed a handful of times. V and J are TRBV19 and TRBJ1-5; no reliable D call. CDR3 length equals 13 residues. The V and J ends lost 5 bases and 5 bases respectively, with 10 bases between them. CDR1 is LNHDA and CDR2 is SQIVND in the germline V gene (reference sequence). The CDR3 protein is CASSPWRDQPQHF. The DNA of the CDR3 is TGTGCCAGTAGTCCGTGGCGGGATCAGCCCCAGCATTTT.

The genes are TRBV6-5 and TRBJ2-7; 7 bases match TRBD1. This CDR3 contains 14 residues. The germline V gene has CDR1 MNHEY and CDR2 SVGAGI. Losses at the gene ends were 6 bases for V and 2 bases for J; bases not matched to a gene: 7. Written as DNA, the CDR3 is TGTGCCAGCAGACTAACAGGGGACCCCTACGAGCAGTACTTC. This encodes CASRLTGDPYEQYF.

The CDR3 reads CASSLDQGRYEQYF. For the CDR3, the DNA is TGTGCCAGCAGTTTGGACCAGGGGCGGTACGAGCAGTACTTC. This chain uses TRBV28 with TRBJ2-7; D possibly corresponds to TRBD1 (6 bases). Germline V CDR1 and CDR2: MDHEN, SYDVKM. This CDR3 has 14 amino acids. The V end was cut by 3 bases, the J end by 4 bases, with 13 bases between.

In this sample, this clone turned up once. This chain links TRBV27 with TRBJ2-7; D perhaps matches TRBD1 (6 bases). V was shortened by 5 bases and J by 3 bases, with 11 bases between the two germline ends. The CDR3 contains 13 residues. CDR1 and CDR2 from the germline V gene are MNHEY and SMNVEV (reference sequence). The CDR3 loop reads CASSLQTGYEQYF. CDR3 nucleotide sequence: TGTGCCAGCAGTCTCCAGACAGGCTACGAGCAGTACTTC.

The chain employs TRBV6-5 and TRBJ1-2; D is uncertain. CDR3 size: 14 residues. Trimming pared 0 bases from V and 4 bases from J, leaving 9 bases between. Germline V gives CDR1 MNHEY, CDR2 SVGAGI. CDR3 region: CASSYSRVTYGYTF. CDR3 DNA sequence: TGTGCCAGCAGTTACTCGAGAGTTACCTATGGCTACACCTTC.

The V and J genes are TRBV7-9 and TRBJ2-1; 10 bases are shared with TRBD1. The trim removed 5 bases at V and 6 bases at J, leaving 10 bases unmatched. Germline lookup yields CDR1 SEHNR and CDR2 FQNEAQ (reference sequence). This CDR3 comprises 16 residues. Written as DNA, the CDR3 is TGTGCCAGCAGCCCACCGGGGACAGGGGAGGCCAATGAGCAGTTCTTC. It is translated as CASSPPGTGEANEQFF.

The J gene is TRBJ1-5, the V gene TRBV5-1, with unresolved D. Trimming took 1 base from V and 0 from J, leaving 2 bases between them. CDR3 length: 13 residues. CDR1 is SGHRS and CDR2 is YFSETQ in the germline V gene. CDR3 amino acids: CASSLYSNQPQHF. The CDR3 DNA sequence: TGCGCCAGCAGCTTGTATAGCAATCAGCCCCAGCATTTT.

The chain is built from TRBV15 and TRBJ2-3; 10 nucleotides line up with TRBD1. This CDR3 comprises 16 residues. The J segment lost 3 bases and the V segment lost 4 bases, leaving 7 bases of the junction unmatched. Germline V CDR1 and CDR2: LNHNV, YYDKDF (reference sequence). The CDR3: CATSNDRGRWTDTQYF. The CDR3, as DNA: TGTGCCACCAGCAATGACAGGGGGCGTTGGACAGATACGCAGTATTTT.

V and J are TRBV15 and TRBJ2-3; maybe TRBD1 (6 bases). CDR3 length: 14 amino acids. The V end was cut by 2 bases, the J end by 1 base, with 7 bases between. Looked up from germline, CDR1 is LNHNV and CDR2 is YYDKDF (reference sequence). The CDR3 coding sequence is TGTGCCACCAGCAGAAGGACAGGCACAGATACGCAGTATTTT. This sequence encodes CATSRRTGTDTQYF.

The rearrangement links TRBV25-1 to TRBJ1-1, with 9 bases lining up with TRBD1. The junction had 4 bases not matched to a gene; V was cut back by 5 bases and J by 3 bases. This CDR3 is built from 14 residues. From germline, CDR1 is MGHDK and CDR2 SYGVNS. The CDR3 DNA sequence: TGTGCCAGCAGTACATGGACAGGGGACACTGAAGCTTTCTTT. Translating it yields CASSTWTGDTEAFF. Filled out from reference TRBV25-1 and TRBJ1-1, the complete variable domain reads EADIYQTPRYLVIGTGKKITLECSQTMGHDKMYWYQQDPGMELHLIHYSYGVNSTEKGDLSSESTVSRIRTEHFPLTLESARPSHTSQYLCASSTWTGDTEAFFGQGTRLTVV.